The rows below give T cell receptor beta chains drawn from one sample of a study of T-cell reconstitution after alpha-beta-depleted transplantation in children. A single record per CDR3 protein comes from TCRdb applying MiXCR to the PCR reads. The sample carries 250,000 to 400,000 distinct CDR3 sequences, approximately 20% recorded once. The specimen was PBMCs, mostly from graft donor cells, collected 180 days after TCRalphabeta/CD19-depleted stem cell transplant. The receptors stem from a male patient younger than 18 who had a stem cell transplant for acute lymphoblastic leukemia, so the T cells may come from the graft donor. Each CDR3 is given without its conserved first and last residue. Each record gives: V gene, J gene, CDR3 protein.

V gene: TRBV10-3; J gene: TRBJ2-1; CDR3 protein: AISGGGRAGSNEQF
V gene: TRBV5-1; J gene: TRBJ2-7; CDR3 protein: ASSLKPSLSTYEQY
V gene: TRBV7-9; J gene: TRBJ1-2; CDR3 protein: ASSLTGGHYGYT
V gene: TRBV25-1; J gene: TRBJ2-1; CDR3 protein: ASSDLAGAGEQF
V gene: TRBV7-6; J gene: TRBJ2-3; CDR3 protein: ASSLGLAGGVDTQY
V gene: TRBV12-3/TRBV12-4; J gene: TRBJ1-1; CDR3 protein: ASSPTGIEAF
V gene: TRBV28; J gene: TRBJ2-7; CDR3 protein: ASSFPDRPTYEQY
V gene: TRBV4-2; J gene: TRBJ1-6; CDR3 protein: ASSREDRGNSPLH
V gene: TRBV7-4; J gene: TRBJ2-3; CDR3 protein: ASSLVGRGQGTDTQY
V gene: TRBV5-1; J gene: TRBJ2-7; CDR3 protein: ASSLVAGESYEQY
V gene: TRBV7-9; J gene: TRBJ2-7; CDR3 protein: ASSSWPYEQY
V gene: TRBV20-1; J gene: TRBJ2-7; CDR3 protein: SARGRSTYEQY
V gene: TRBV5-6; J gene: TRBJ2-5; CDR3 protein: ASSFGGLAEGIGETQY
V gene: TRBV5-1; J gene: TRBJ1-1; CDR3 protein: ASRPGFDTEAF
V gene: TRBV7-8; J gene: TRBJ2-3; CDR3 protein: ASSLRILAGNYTQY
V gene: TRBV4-2; J gene: TRBJ2-3; CDR3 protein: ASSQVLRDTDTQY
V gene: TRBV11-2; J gene: TRBJ2-3; CDR3 protein: ASSPLGRGDTQY
V gene: TRBV4-1; J gene: TRBJ2-3; CDR3 protein: ASSQAPGTGTDTQY
V gene: TRBV27; J gene: TRBJ2-7; CDR3 protein: ATNLGAGGTREQY
V gene: TRBV20-1; J gene: TRBJ2-1; CDR3 protein: SARVSGSVWDEQF
V gene: TRBV7-2; J gene: TRBJ2-7; CDR3 protein: ASSPHGASGSYEQY
V gene: TRBV9; J gene: TRBJ2-1; CDR3 protein: ASSVDGSEQF
V gene: TRBV9; J gene: TRBJ2-3; CDR3 protein: ASSVGTGLAPDTQY
V gene: TRBV7-3; J gene: TRBJ2-1; CDR3 protein: ASSHAGTTAYNEQF